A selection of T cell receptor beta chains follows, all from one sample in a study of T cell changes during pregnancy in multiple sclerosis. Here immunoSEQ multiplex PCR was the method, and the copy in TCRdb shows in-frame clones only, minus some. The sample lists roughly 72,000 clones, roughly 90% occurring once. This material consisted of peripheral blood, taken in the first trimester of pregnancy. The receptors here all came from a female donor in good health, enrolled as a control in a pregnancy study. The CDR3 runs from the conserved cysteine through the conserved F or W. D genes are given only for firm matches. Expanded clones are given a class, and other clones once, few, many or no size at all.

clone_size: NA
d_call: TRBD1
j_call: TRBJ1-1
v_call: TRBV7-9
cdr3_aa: CASSLASTGGRAFF
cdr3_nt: TGTGCCAGCAGCTTAGCATCAACAGGGGGTAGGGCTTTCTTT

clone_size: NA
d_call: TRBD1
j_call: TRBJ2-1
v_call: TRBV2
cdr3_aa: CASGQGTGLSNEQFF
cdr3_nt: TGTGCCAGCGGACAGGGGACAGGGCTCAGCAATGAGCAGTTCTTC

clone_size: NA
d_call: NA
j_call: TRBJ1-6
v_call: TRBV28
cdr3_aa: CASSLWGLSADNSPLHF
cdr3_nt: TGTGCCAGCAGTTTGTGGGGACTAAGCGCCGATAATTCACCCCTCCACTTT

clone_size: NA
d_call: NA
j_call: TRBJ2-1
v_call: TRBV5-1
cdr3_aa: CASSLETRKHEQFF
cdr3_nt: TGCGCCAGCAGCTTGGAAACTAGGAAGCATGAGCAGTTCTTC

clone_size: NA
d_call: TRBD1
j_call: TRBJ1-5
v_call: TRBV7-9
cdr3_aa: CASSFTGGGQPQHF
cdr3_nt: TGTGCCAGCAGCTTTACAGGGGGGGGTCAGCCCCAGCATTTT

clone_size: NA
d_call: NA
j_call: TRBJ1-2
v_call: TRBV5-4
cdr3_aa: CASSLGRPGGGYTF
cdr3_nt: TGTGCCAGCAGCTTGGGCAGGCCGGGGGGAGGCTACACCTTC

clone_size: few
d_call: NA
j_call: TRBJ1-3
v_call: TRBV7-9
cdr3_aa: CASSPPGSLIRNTIYF
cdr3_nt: TGTGCCAGCAGCCCGCCCGGGTCCCTTATCCGGAACACCATATATTTT

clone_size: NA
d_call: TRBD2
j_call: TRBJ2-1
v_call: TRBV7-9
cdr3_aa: CASSSSGTTYNEQFF
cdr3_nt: TGTGCCAGCAGCTCCTCAGGGACTACCTACAATGAGCAGTTCTTC

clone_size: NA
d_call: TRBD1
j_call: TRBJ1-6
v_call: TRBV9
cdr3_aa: CASSVGTANNSPLHF
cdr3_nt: TGTGCCAGCAGCGTCGGGACAGCTAATAATTCACCCCTCCACTTT

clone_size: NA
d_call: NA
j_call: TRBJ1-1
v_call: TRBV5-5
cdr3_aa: CASSFREVNTEAFF
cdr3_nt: TGTGCCAGCAGCTTCCGGGAGGTGAACACTGAAGCTTTCTTT

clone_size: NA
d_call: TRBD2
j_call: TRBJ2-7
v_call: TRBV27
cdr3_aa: CASRLTSGREQYF
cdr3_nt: TGTGCCAGCAGACTGACTAGCGGGAGAGAGCAGTACTTC

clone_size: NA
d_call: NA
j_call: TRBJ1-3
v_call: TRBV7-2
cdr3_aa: CASSLDARGRNTIYF
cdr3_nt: TGTGCCAGCAGCTTGGATGCGCGAGGCCGAAACACCATATATTTT

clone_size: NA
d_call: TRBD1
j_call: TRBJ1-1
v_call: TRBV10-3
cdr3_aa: CAISLTGEETEAFF
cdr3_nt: TGTGCCATCAGTCTGACAGGGGAGGAGACTGAAGCTTTCTTT

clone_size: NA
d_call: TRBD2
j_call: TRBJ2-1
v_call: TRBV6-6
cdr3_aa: CATLAGVGVSYNEQFF
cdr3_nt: TGTGCCACCCTAGCGGGAGTGGGGGTTTCCTACAATGAGCAGTTCTTC

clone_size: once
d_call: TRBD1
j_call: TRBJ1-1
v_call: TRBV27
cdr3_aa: CASSSRQGIAFF
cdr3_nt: TGTGCCAGCAGTTCTCGACAGGGCATCGCTTTCTTT

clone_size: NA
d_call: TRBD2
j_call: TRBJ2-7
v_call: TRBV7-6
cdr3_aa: CASSPRGGDSYEQYF
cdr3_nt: TGTGCCAGCAGCCCACGGGGAGGGGATTCCTACGAGCAGTACTTC

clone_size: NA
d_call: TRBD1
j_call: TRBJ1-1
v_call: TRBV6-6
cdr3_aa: CATKPGTGRSNTEAFF
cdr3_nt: TGTGCCACAAAGCCCGGGACAGGGCGTTCGAACACTGAAGCTTTCTTT

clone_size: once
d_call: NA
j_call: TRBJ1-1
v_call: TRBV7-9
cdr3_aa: CASSLLGRDTEAFF
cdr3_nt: TGTGCCAGCAGCTTATTAGGGAGAGACACTGAAGCTTTCTTT

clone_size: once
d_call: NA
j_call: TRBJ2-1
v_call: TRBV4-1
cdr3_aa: CASSQVDMGFAYNEQFF
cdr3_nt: TGCGCCAGCAGCCAAGTTGATATGGGCTTCGCCTACAATGAGCAGTTCTTC

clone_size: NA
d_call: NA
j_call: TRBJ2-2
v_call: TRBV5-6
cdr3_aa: CASSSWGLSTGELFF
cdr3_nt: TGTGCCAGCAGCTCCTGGGGGCTGAGCACCGGGGAGCTGTTTTTT

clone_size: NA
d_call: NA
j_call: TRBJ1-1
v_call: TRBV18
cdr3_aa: CASSPQANTEAFF
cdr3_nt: TGTGCCAGCTCACCTCAGGCCAACACTGAAGCTTTCTTT

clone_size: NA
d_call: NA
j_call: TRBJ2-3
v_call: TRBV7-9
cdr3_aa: CASSFTGTSTDTQYF
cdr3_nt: TGTGCCAGCAGCTTTACAGGGACCAGCACAGATACGCAGTATTTT

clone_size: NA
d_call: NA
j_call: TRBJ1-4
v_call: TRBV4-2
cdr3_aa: CASSQVFGQSNEKLFF
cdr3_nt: TGTGCCAGCAGCCAAGTTTTCGGACAGTCTAATGAAAAACTGTTTTTT

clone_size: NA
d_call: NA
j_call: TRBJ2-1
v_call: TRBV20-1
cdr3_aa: CSARLYNEQFF
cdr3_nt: TGCAGTGCTAGACTGTACAATGAGCAGTTCTTC